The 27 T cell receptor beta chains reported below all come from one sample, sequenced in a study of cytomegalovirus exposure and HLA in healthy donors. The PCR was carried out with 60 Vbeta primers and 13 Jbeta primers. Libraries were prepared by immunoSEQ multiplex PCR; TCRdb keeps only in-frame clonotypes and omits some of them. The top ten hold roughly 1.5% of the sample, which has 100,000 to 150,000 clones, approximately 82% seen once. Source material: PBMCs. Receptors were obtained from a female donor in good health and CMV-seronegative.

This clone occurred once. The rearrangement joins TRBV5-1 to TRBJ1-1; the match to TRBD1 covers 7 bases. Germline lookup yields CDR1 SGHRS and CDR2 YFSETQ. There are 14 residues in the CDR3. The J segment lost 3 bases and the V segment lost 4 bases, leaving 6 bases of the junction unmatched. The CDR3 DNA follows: TGCGCCAGCAGCCCTGACAGGGCTGACACTGAAGCTTTCTTT. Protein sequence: CASSPDRADTEAFF.

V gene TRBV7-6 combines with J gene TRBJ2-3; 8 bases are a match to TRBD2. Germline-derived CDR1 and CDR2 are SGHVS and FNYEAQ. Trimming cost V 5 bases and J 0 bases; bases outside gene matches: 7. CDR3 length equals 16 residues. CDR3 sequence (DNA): TGTGCCAGCAGCAACCCAAGCGGGAGTAGCACAGATACGCAGTATTTT. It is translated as CASSNPSGSSTDTQYF.

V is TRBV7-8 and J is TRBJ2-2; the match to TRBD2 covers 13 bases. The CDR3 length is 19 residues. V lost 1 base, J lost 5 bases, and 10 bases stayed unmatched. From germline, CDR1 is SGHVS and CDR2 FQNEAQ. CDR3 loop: CASSLGRGRTSGSTGELFF. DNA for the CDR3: TGTGCCAGCAGCTTAGGCAGGGGGCGGACTAGCGGGAGTACCGGGGAGCTGTTTTTT.

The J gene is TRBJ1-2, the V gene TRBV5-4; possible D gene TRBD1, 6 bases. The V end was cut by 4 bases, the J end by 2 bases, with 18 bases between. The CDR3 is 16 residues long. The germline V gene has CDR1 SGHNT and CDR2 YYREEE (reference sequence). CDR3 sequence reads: CASSPYGGALNYGYTF. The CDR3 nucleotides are TGTGCCAGCAGCCCGTATGGGGGGGCCTTGAACTATGGCTACACCTTC.

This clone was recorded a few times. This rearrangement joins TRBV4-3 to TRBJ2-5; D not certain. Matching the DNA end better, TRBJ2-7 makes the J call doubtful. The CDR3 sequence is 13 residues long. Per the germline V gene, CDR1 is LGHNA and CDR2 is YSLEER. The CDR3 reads CASSQDLDYEQYF. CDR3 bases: TGCGCCAGCAGCCAAGATTTAGACTACGAGCAGTACTTC.

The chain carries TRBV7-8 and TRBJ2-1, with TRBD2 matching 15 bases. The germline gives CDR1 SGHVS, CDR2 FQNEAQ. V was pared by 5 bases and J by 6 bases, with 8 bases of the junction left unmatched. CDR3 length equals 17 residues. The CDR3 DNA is TGTGCCAGCAGCAAACCGGGACTAGCGGGAGGAGGCAATGAGCAGTTCTTC. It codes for CASSKPGLAGGGNEQFF.

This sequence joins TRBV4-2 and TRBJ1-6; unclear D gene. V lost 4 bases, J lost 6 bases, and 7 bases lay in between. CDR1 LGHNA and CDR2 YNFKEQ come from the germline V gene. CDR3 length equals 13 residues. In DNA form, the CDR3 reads TGTGCCAGCAGCCGTGGCGGTAATTCACCCCTCCACTTT. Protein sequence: CASSRGGNSPLHF.

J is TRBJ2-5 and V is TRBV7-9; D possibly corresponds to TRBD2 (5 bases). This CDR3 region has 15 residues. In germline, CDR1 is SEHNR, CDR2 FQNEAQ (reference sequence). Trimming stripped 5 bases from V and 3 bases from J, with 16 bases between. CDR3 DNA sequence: TGTGCCAGCAGCCCCGGGGTCTATGGGGAAGAGACCCAGTACTTC. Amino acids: CASSPGVYGEETQYF.

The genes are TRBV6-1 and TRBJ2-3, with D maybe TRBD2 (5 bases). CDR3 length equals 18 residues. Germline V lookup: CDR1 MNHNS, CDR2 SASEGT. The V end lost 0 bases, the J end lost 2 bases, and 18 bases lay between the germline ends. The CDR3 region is CASSEARWGASLTDTQYF. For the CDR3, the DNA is TGTGCCAGCAGTGAAGCGCGTTGGGGAGCGTCACTCACAGATACGCAGTATTTT.

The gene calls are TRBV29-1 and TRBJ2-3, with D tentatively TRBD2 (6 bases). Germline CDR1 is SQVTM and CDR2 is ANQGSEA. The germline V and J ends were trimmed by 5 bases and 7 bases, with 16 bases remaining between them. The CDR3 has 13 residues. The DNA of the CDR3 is TGCAGCGTTCCGGGGGTCTCTCGGTATACGCAGTATTTT. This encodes CSVPGVSRYTQYF.

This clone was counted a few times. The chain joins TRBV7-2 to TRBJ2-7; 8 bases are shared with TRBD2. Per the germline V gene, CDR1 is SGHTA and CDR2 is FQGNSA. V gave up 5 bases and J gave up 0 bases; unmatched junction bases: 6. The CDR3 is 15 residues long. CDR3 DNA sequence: TGTGCCAGCAGCCGAACCGGGACTAGCTCCTACGAGCAGTACTTC. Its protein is CASSRTGTSSYEQYF.

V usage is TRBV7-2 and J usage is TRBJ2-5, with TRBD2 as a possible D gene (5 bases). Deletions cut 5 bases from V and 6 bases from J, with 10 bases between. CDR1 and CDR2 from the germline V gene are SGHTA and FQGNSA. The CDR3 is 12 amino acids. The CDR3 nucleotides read TGTGCCAGCAGCCCATTCGGGAAGACCCAGTACTTC. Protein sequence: CASSPFGKTQYF.

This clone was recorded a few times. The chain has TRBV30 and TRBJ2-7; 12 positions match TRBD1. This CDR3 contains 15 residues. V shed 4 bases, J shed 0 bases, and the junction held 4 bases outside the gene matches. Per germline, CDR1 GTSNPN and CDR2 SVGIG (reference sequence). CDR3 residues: CAWKRDRGLSYEQYF. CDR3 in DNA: TGTGCCTGGAAACGGGACAGGGGGCTCTCCTACGAGCAGTACTTC.

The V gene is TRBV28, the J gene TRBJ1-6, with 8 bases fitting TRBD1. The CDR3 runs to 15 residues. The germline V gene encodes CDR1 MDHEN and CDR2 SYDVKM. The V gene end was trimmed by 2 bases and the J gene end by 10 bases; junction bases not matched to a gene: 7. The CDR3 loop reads CASSLRDRSGSPLHF. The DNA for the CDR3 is TGTGCCAGCAGTTTACGGGACAGGAGTGGGTCACCCCTCCACTTT.

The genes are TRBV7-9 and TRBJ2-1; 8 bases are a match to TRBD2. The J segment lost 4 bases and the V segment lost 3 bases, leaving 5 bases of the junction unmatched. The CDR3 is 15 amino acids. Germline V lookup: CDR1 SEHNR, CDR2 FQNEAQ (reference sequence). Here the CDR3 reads CASSFDRGGYNEQFF. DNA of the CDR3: TGTGCCAGCAGCTTCGACCGGGGGGGTTACAATGAGCAGTTCTTC.

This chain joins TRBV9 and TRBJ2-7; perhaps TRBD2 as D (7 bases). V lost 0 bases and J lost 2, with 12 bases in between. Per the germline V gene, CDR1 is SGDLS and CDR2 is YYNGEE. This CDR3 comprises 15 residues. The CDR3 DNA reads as TGTGCCAGCAGCGTAGCCAGCGGGGACACCTACGAGCAGTACTTC. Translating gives CASSVASGDTYEQYF.

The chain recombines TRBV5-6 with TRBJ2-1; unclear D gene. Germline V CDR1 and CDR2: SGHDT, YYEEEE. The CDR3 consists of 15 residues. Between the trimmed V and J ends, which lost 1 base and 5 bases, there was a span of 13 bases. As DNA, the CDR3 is TGTGCCAGCAGCTTGATTCAGGCTTGGGACAATGAGCAGTTCTTC. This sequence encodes CASSLIQAWDNEQFF.

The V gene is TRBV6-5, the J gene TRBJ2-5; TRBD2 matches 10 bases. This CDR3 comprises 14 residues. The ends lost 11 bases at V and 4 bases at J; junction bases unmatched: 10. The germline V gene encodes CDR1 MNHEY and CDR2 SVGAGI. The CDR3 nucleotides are TGTGCCTCCCGGACAGCGGGAGGGCGAGAGACCCAGTACTTC. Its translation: CASRTAGGRETQYF.

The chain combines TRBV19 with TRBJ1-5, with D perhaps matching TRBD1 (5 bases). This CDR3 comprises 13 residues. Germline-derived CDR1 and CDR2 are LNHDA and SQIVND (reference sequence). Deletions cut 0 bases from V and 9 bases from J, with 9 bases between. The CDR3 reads CASSIDPGGPQHF. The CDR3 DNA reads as TGTGCCAGTAGTATAGATCCGGGGGGGCCCCAGCATTTT.

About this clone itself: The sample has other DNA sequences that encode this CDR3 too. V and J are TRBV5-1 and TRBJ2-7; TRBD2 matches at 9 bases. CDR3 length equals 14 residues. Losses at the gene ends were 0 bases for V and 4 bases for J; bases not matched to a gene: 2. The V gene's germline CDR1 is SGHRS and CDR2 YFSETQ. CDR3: CASSLGLAEYEQYF. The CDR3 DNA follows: TGCGCCAGCAGCTTGGGACTAGCGGAGTACGAGCAGTACTTC.

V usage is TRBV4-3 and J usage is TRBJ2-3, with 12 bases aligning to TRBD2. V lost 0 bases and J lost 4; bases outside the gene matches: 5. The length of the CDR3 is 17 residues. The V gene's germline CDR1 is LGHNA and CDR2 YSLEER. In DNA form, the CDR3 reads TGCGCCAGCAGCCAAGATGGGCTAGCGGGAGGGGCAGATACGCAGTATTTT. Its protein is CASSQDGLAGGADTQYF.

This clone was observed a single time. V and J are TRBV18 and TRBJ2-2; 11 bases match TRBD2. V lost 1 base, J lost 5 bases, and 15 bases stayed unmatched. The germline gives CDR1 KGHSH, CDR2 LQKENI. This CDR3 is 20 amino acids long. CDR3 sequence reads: CASSPRTGTSGFTGTGELFF. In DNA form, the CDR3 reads TGTGCCAGCTCACCACGGACCGGGACTAGCGGTTTTACGGGTACCGGGGAGCTGTTTTTT. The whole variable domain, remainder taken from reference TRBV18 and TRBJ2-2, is NAGVMQNPRHLVRRRGQEARLRCSPMKGHSHVYWYRQLPEEGLKFMVYLQKENIIDESGMPKERFSAEFPKEGPSILRIQQVVRGDSAAYFCASSPRTGTSGFTGTGELFFGEGSRLTVL.

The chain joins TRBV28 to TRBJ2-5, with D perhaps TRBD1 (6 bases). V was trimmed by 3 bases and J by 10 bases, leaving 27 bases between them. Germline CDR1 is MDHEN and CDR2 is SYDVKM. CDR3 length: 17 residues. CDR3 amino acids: CASSFPKTGLPTLNQYF. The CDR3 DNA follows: TGTGCCAGCAGTTTCCCCAAGACAGGACTCCCTACTTTGAACCAGTACTTC.

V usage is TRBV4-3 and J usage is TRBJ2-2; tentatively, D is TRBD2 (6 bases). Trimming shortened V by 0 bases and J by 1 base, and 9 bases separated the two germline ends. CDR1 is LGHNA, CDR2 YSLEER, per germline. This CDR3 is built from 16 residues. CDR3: CASSQEFSGNTGELFF. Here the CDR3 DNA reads TGCGCCAGCAGCCAAGAATTTAGCGGGAACACCGGGGAGCTGTTTTTT.

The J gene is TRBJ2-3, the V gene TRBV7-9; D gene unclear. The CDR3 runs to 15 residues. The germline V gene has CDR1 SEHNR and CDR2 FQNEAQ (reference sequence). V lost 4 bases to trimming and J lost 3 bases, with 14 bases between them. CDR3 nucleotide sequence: TGTGCCAGCAGCTCTTCCAGACAAAAGACAGATACGCAGTATTTT. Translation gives CASSSSRQKTDTQYF.

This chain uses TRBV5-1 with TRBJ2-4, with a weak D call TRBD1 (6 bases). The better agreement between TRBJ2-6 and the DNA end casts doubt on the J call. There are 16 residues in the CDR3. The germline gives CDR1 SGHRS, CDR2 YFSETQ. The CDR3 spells CASSRDTSSGANVLTF. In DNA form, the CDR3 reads TGCGCCAGCAGCCGGGACACTTCCTCTGGGGCCAACGTCCTGACTTTC.

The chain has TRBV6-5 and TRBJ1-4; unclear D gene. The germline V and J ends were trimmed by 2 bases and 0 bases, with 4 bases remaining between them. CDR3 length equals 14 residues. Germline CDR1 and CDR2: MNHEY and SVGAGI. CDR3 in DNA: TGTGCCAGCAGTTACACAGCAACTAATGAAAAACTGTTTTTT. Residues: CASSYTATNEKLFF.